Shown below are 8 T cell receptor beta chains from a single sample sequenced in a study of STAT3 mutations in large granular lymphocyte leukemia (dated by TCRdb to the late 2010s). Overall study outcomes, separate from this receptor: At least one immunodominant TCRbeta clonotype was identified in every T-LGLL patient, and multiple immunodominant subclonotypes were identified in about half of the T-LGLL patients.

Library construction relied on the immunoSEQ multiplex PCR assay. TCRdb took over this immuneACCESS table, retaining in-frame rearrangements with V and J assigned. Such tables are incomplete; in checked studies, under half of the missing clones stem from an unresolved V gene, and the remainder is unexplained. The table for this sample lists about 39,000 clones; about 81% of them were counted only once. The top ten constitute approximately 0.41% of the sample. For these receptors, no antigen is known. The sequenced material came from PBMCs. Receptors originate from a human donor with T large granular lymphocyte leukemia. Some clones in this sample may be carry-over from other donors' samples.

The V gene is TRBV11-2, the J gene TRBJ2-2; TRBD1 matches 7 bases. The germline V gene encodes CDR1 SGHAT and CDR2 FQNNGV. V lost 1 base, J lost 7 bases, and 6 bases stayed unmatched. CDR3 length equals 15 residues. CDR3 sequence: CASSLVRGSGGELFF. As DNA, the CDR3 is TGTGCCAGCAGCTTAGTCAGGGGGTCAGGCGGGGAGCTGTTTTTT.

CDR3 amino acids: CASNLQGPPVYGYTF. The CDR3, as DNA: TGTGCCAGCAACCTACAGGGGCCGCCGGTTTATGGCTACACCTTC. The V gene is TRBV28, the J gene TRBJ1-2, with TRBD1 matching 7 bases. J lost 5 bases, V lost 7 bases, and 13 bases had no gene match. CDR3 length: 15 amino acids. CDR1 is MDHEN and CDR2 is SYDVKM in the germline V gene.

This chain uses TRBV7-6 with TRBJ1-3, with D tentatively TRBD1 (6 bases). In germline, CDR1 is SGHVS, CDR2 FNYEAQ. CDR3 length equals 17 residues. The V gene lost 2 bases and the J gene lost 1 base, with 15 bases spanning the gap. The CDR3 reads CASSLKGPQGSGNTIYF. As DNA, the CDR3 is TGTGCCAGCAGCTTAAAGGGTCCGCAGGGGTCTGGAAACACCATATATTTT. Based on the CDR3 plus reference TRBV7-6 and TRBJ1-3, the full variable domain is GAGVSQSPRYKVTKRGQDVALRCDPISGHVSLYWYRQALGQGPEFLTYFNYEAQQDKSGLPNDRFSAERPEGSISTLTIQRTEQRDSAMYRCASSLKGPQGSGNTIYFGEGSWLTVV.

The rearrangement links TRBV2 to TRBJ2-5; D is possibly TRBD1 (6 bases). Trimming removed 6 bases at V and 1 base at J, with 15 bases between. The length of the CDR3 is 15 residues. Germline CDR1 SNHLY, CDR2 FYNNEI. The CDR3 sequence is CASRLNRVPQETQYF. The CDR3 DNA reads TGTGCCAGCAGACTAAACAGGGTACCCCAAGAGACCCAGTACTTC.

This clone was picked up one time. The chain has TRBV5-1 and TRBJ2-2; 11 bases fit TRBD2. The CDR3 length is 19 residues. Trimming took 0 bases from V and 4 from J; bases not matched to a gene: 11. Germline CDR1 reads SGHRS; CDR2 reads YFSETQ. CDR3 nucleotides: TGCGCCAGCAGCTTGGAGCCTAGCGGGGGGTGGTCGGTCACCGGGGAGCTGTTTTTT. This translates into CASSLEPSGGWSVTGELFF.

The genes are TRBV5-1 and TRBJ2-6; tentative D call: TRBD1 (5 bases). V was cut by 0 bases and J by 3 bases, with 10 bases left in between. CDR1 and CDR2 from the germline V gene are SGHRS and YFSETQ. This CDR3 contains 16 residues. The CDR3 is CASSLVPTGGANVLTF. CDR3 nucleotide sequence: TGCGCCAGCAGCTTGGTTCCCACAGGTGGGGCCAACGTCCTGACTTTC.

This sequence joins TRBV7-2 and TRBJ1-2, with 7 bases identical to TRBD1. The CDR3 spans 13 residues. Germline assignment: CDR1 SGHTA and CDR2 FQGNSA. Trimming took 3 bases from V and 9 from J; bases not matched to a gene: 7. CDR3 sequence: CASSFRDSGSYTF. In nucleotides, the CDR3 is TGTGCCAGCAGCTTTAGGGACAGCGGGAGCTACACCTTC.

The chain joins TRBV28 to TRBJ1-1; D ambiguous. Trimming removed 7 bases at V and 4 bases at J, with 22 bases between. The CDR3 length is 16 residues. Germline CDR1 and CDR2: MDHEN and SYDVKM. The CDR3 protein is CASIELVGHLGTEAFF. The CDR3 nucleotides read TGTGCCAGCATCGAGTTGGTTGGCCATCTAGGCACTGAAGCTTTCTTT.